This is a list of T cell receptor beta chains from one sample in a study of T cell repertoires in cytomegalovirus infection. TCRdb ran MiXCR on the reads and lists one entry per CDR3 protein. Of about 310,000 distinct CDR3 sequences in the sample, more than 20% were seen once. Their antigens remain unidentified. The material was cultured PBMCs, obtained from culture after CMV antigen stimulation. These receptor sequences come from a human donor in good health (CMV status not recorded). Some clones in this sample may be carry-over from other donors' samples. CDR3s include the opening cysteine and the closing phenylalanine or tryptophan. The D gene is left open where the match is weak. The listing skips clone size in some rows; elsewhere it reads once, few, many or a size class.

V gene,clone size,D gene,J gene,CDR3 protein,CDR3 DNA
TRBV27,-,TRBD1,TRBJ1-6,CASSLHQGARYNSPLHF,TGTGCCAGCAGTTTACATCAGGGGGCGCGATATAATTCACCCCTCCACTTT
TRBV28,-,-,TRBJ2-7,CASSFRPPSAYEQYF,TGTGCCAGCAGCTTCAGACCTCCTTCAGCTTACGAGCAGTACTTC
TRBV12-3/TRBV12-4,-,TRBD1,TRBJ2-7,CASSLGRGQGFYEQYF,TGTGCCAGCAGTTTAGGGCGGGGACAGGGGTTCTACGAGCAGTACTTC
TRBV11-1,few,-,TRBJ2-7,CASSPRRAGEQYF,TGTGCCAGCAGCCCCCGGAGAGCGGGTGAGCAGTACTTC
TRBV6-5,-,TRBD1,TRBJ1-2,CASSYSNRGLGYTF,TGTGCCAGCAGTTACTCGAACAGGGGGTTGGGCTACACCTTC
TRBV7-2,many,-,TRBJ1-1,CASSLGTGLNTEAFF,TGTGCCAGCAGCTTAGGTACGGGTTTGAACACTGAAGCTTTCTTT
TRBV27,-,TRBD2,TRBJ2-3,CASSRTTSGGSTDTQYF,TGTGCCAGCAGTCGAACGACTAGCGGAGGCAGCACAGATACGCAGTATTTT
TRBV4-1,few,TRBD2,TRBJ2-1,CASSFPLGLVNNEQFF,TGCGCCAGCAGCTTCCCGCTGGGACTAGTGAACAATGAGCAGTTCTTC
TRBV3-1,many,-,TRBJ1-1,CARLLKRHSNTEAFF,TGTGCCAGGCTTCTAAAGCGACACTCCAACACTGAAGCTTTCTTT
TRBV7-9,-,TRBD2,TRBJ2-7,CASSLEGLAGVTYEQYF,TGTGCCAGCAGCTTAGAGGGACTAGCGGGAGTAACCTACGAGCAGTACTTC
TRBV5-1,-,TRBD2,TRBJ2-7,CASSPGGGDRYYEQYF,TGCGCCAGCAGCCCCGGGGGGGGAGATCGGTACTACGAGCAGTACTTC
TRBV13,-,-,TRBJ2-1,CASSPHGGSSYNEQFF,TGTGCCAGCAGCCCCCATGGAGGGAGCTCCTACAATGAGCAGTTCTTC
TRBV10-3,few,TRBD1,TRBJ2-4,CAISESTGRNIQYF,TGTGCCATCAGTGAGTCGACAGGGAGAAACATTCAGTACTTC
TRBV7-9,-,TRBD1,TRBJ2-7,CASSTGTAYAQYF,TGTGCCAGCAGCACCGGGACAGCCTACGCGCAGTACTTC
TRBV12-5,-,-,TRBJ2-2,CASGLPNTGELFF,TGTGCTAGTGGTCTCCCGAACACCGGGGAGCTGTTTTTT
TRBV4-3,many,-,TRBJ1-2,CASSQAREGSGYTF,TGCGCCAGCAGCCAGGCCAGAGAAGGTTCCGGCTACACCTTC
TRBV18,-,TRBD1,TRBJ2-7,CASSFRGTGNYEQYF,TGTGCCAGCTCCTTCAGGGGGACAGGAAACTACGAGCAGTACTTC
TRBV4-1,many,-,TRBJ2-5,CASSRESPGTQYF,TGCGCCAGCAGCCGAGAATCTCCGGGGACCCAGTACTTC
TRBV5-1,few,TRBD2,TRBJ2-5,CASSPRLAGSGETQYF,TGCGCCAGCAGTCCTAGACTAGCGGGTAGTGGAGAGACCCAGTACTTC
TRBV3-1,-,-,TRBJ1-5,CASSHSGYDQPQHF,TGTGCCAGCAGCCACTCAGGGTACGATCAGCCCCAGCATTTT
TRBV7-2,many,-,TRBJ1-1,CASSSTSKGGLGAFF,TGTGCCAGCAGCTCAACGAGTAAGGGGGGTTTAGGAGCTTTCTTT
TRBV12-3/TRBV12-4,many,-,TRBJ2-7,CASSLARVVDEQYF,TGTGCCAGCAGTTTAGCGCGGGTTGTGGACGAGCAGTACTTC
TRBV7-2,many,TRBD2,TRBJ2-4,CASSRELAGVAKNIQYF,TGTGCCAGCAGTCGAGAATTGGCGGGGGTAGCCAAAAACATTCAGTACTTC
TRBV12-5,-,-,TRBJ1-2,CASGSFDSFYGYTF,TGTGCTAGTGGTTCTTTCGACAGCTTCTATGGCTACACCTTC
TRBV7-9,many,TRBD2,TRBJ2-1,CASSALAGGYNEQFF,TGTGCCAGCAGCGCACTAGCGGGAGGATACAATGAGCAGTTCTTC
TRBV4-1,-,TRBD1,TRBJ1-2,CASSQGPSGQRGYTF,TGCGCCAGCAGCCAAGGGCCGTCGGGACAGAGAGGCTACACCTTC
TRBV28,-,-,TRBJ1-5,CASSLSPGHSNQPQHF,TGTGCCAGCAGTTTATCGCCAGGCCATAGCAATCAGCCCCAGCATTTT